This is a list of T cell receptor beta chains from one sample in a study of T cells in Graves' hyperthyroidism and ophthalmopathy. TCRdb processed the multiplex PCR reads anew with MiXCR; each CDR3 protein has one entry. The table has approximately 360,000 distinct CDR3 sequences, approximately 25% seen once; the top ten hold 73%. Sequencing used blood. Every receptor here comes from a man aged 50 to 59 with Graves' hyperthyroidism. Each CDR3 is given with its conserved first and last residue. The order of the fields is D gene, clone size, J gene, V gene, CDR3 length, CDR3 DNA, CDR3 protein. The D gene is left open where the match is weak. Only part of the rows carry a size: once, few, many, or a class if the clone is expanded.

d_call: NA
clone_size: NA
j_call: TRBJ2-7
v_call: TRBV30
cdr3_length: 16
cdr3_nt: TGTGCCTGGAGGCGCTTTTGGGGGCACCTATCCTACGAGCAGTACTTC
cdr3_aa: CAWRRFWGHLSYEQYF

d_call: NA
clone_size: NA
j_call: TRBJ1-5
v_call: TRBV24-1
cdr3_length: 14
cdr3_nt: TGTGCCACCAGTGATCCCCGGGGCAATCAGCCCCAGCATTTT
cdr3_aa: CATSDPRGNQPQHF

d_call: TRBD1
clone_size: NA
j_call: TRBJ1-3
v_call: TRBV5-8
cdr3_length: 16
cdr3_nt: TGTGCCAGCAGCTCGGGACAGGGCGTCTCTGGAAACACCATATATTTT
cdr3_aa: CASSSGQGVSGNTIYF

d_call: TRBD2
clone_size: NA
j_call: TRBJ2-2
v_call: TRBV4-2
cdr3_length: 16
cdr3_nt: TGTGCCAGCAGCCAAGGACTAGCGGGGCACACCGGGGAGCTGTTTTTT
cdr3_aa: CASSQGLAGHTGELFF

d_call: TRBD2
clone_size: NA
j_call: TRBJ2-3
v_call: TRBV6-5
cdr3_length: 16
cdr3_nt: TGTGCCAGCAGTTACGTAGGACTAGCGGGACGAGATACGCAGTATTTT
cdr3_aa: CASSYVGLAGRDTQYF

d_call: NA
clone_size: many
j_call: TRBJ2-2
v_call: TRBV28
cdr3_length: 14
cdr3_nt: TGTGCCAGCAGTTTAACAGGGCTGGCCGGGGAGCTGTTTTTT
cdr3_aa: CASSLTGLAGELFF

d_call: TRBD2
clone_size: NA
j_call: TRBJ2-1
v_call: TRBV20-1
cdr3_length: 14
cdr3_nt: TGCAGTGCTAGAATGCGGGAGGGCCAGGTTGAGCAGTTCTTC
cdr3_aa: CSARMREGQVEQFF

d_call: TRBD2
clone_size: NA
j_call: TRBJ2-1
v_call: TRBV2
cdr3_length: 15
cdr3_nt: TGTGCCAGCAGTGTTGTGGGGACTAACTACAATGAGCAGTTCTTC
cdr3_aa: CASSVVGTNYNEQFF

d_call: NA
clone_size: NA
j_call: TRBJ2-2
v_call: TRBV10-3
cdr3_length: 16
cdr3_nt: TGTGCCATCAGTGACGGGGGAGCAACGGGGGCCAGGGAGCTGTTTTTT
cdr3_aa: CAISDGGATGARELFF

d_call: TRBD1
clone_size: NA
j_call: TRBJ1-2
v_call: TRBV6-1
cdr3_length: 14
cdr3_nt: TGTGCCAGCAGTACGGTACAGGGGAGGGACGGCTACACCTTC
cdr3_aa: CASSTVQGRDGYTF

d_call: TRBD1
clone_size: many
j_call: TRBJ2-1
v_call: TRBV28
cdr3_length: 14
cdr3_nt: TGTGCCAGCAGTGTAGGGACAGCACTCCATGAGCAGTTCTTC
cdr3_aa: CASSVGTALHEQFF

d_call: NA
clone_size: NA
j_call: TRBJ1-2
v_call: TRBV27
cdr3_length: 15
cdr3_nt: TGTGCCAGCATTGTTGTGACAGCTCCTAACTATGGCTACACCTTC
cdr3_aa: CASIVVTAPNYGYTF

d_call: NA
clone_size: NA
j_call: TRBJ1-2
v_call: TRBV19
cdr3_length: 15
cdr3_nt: TGTGCCAGTAGCGCCGGTGGGGGGCGTGTCTATGGCTACACCTTC
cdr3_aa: CASSAGGGRVYGYTF

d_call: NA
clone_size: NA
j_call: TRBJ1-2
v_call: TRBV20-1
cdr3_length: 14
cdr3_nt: TGCAGTGCTAGGGATCAGGGACACCGATATGGCTACACCTTC
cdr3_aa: CSARDQGHRYGYTF

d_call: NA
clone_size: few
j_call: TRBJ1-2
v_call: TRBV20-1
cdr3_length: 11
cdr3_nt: TGCAGTGCTGGTACAGGGAACGGCTACACCTTC
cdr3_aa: CSAGTGNGYTF

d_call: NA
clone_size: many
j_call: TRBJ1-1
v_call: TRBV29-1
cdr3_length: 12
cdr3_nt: TGCAGCGTTGAACCGGGGAACACTGAAGCTTTCTTT
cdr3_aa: CSVEPGNTEAFF

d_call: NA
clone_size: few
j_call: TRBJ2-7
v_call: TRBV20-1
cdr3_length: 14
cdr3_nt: TGCAGTGCTAGTCCAGGACCCTACCCTTACGAGCAGTACTTC
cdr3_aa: CSASPGPYPYEQYF

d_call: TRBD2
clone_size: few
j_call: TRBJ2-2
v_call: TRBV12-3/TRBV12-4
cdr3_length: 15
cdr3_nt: TGTGCCAGCAGTCCCCGGACTAGCGGGAGTGGGGAGCTGTTTTTT
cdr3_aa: CASSPRTSGSGELFF

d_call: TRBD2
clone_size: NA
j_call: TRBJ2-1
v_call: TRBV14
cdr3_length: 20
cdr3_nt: TGTGCCAGCAGCCAAGCCCAAGCTAGCGGGCCCCGCATCCTTTACAATGAGCAGTTCTTC
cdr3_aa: CASSQAQASGPRILYNEQFF

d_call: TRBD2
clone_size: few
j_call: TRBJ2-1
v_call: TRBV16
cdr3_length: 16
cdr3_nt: TGTGCCAGCAGACCTCTTTCCGGGAGGGTGGGCAATGAGCAGTTCTTC
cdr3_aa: CASRPLSGRVGNEQFF

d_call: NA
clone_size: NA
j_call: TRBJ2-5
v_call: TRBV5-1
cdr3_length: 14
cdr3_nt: TGCGCCAGCAGCCCCGGGACATACGAAGAGACCCAGTACTTC
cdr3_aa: CASSPGTYEETQYF

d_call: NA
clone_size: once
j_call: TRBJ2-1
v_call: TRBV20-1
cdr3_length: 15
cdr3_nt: TGCAGTGCTAGGAGTCTGGGGGGAATTTACAATGAGCAGTTCTTC
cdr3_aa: CSARSLGGIYNEQFF